The present entry profiles one T cell receptor (beta chain) with its context. The source of the sample is a study of shared clonotypes between healthy human individuals. The germline CDR1 and CDR2 sequences are SGHTA and FQGNSA. Trimming removed 0 bases from V and 6 bases from J; junction bases left unmatched: 11. The CDR3 has 18 residues. The assay was immunoSEQ multiplex PCR, and TCRdb's table has in-frame clones only and misses some. The sample has approximately 700,000 clones; roughly 73% are singletons. The material sequenced was memory CD4+ T cells sorted from blood. Subset specified: CD45RA-negative fraction. This clonotype was sampled from a woman in her twenties or thirties in good health. V is TRBV7-2 and J is TRBJ2-2, with 9 positions matching TRBD2. The CDR3 DNA reads as TGTGCCAGCAGCTTAGCGGGGAGGCGGGAGGGCCGGTCCGGGGAGCTGTTTTTT. Residues: CASSLAGRREGRSGELFF.